The source of this TCR beta chain is a study of T cells in localized non-small cell lung cancer. Profiling relied on immunoSEQ multiplex PCR, and the TCRdb table lists in-frame clones only, not all of them. Of tens of thousands of clones in the sample, roughly 90% are singletons; the top ten hold around 5.6%. There are 14 residues in the CDR3. The germline V gene has CDR1 KGHSH and CDR2 LQKENI. Deletions cut 5 bases from V and 0 bases from J, with 8 bases between. This chain uses TRBV18 with TRBJ1-5; D not certain. The TCR was taken from a male donor aged 60 or over with stage II lung adenocarcinoma. Sequenced here: peripheral blood mononuclear cells, sampled before any cancer treatment. In DNA, the CDR3 is TGTGCCAGCTCAAGGACGGATAGCAATCAGCCCCAGCATTTT. Translation: CASSRTDSNQPQHF.